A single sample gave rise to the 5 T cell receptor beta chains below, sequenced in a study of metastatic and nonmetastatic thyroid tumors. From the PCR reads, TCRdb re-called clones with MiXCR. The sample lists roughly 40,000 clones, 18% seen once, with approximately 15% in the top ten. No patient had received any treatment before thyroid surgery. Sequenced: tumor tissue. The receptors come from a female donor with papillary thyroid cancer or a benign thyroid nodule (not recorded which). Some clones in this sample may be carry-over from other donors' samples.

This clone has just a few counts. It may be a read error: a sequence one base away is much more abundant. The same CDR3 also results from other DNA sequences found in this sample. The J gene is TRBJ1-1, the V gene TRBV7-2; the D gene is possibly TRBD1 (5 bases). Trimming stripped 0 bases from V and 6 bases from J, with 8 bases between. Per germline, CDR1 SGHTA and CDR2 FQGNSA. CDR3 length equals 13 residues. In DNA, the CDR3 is TGTGCCAGCAGCTTAGCCTTACAGGCTGAAGCTTTCTTT. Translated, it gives CASSLALQAEAFF.

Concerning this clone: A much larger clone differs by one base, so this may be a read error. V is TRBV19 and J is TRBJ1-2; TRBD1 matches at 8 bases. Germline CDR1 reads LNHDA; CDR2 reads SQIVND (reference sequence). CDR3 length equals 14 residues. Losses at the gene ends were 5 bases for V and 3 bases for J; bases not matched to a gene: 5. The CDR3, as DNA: TGTGCCAGTAGTCCCTGGACAGGGCACTATGGCTACACCTTC. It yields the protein CASSPWTGHYGYTF.

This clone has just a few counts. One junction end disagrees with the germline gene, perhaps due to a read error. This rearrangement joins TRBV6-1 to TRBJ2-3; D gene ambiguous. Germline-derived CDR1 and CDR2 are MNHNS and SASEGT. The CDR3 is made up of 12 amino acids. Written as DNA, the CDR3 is TGTGCCAGCAGACTGGGGTCAGATGCGCAGTATTTT. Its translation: CASRLGSDAQYF.

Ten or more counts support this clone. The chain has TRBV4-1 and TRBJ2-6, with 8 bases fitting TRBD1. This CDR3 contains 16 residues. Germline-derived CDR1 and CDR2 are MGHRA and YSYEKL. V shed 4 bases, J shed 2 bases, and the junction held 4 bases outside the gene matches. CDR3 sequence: CASSLDRGTGANVLTF. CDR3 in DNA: TGCGCCAGCAGCCTAGACAGGGGAACTGGGGCCAACGTCCTGACTTTC.

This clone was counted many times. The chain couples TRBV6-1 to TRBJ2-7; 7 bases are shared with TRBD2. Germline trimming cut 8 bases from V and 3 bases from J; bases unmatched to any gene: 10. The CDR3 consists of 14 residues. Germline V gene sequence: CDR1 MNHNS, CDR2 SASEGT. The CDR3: CASYNSGTRYEQYF. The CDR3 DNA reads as TGTGCCAGCTACAACAGCGGGACCCGCTACGAGCAGTACTTC.